The next 9 T cell receptor beta chains were all read from a single sample in a study of blood T cell repertoires in COVID-19. Sequenced by immunoSEQ multiplex PCR; TCRdb stores in-frame clones only, minus some. The table shows roughly 360,000 clones, with roughly 90% occurring only once. The sequenced sample was PBMCs or T cells enriched from blood (not recorded which). These receptors all stem from a woman aged 30 to 39 with acute COVID-19.

V is TRBV7-9 and J is TRBJ1-6; 9 bases are a match to TRBD1. The CDR3 has 16 residues. V lost 4 bases, J lost 8 bases, and 9 bases stayed unmatched. CDR1 SEHNR and CDR2 FQNEAQ come from the germline V gene (reference sequence). The CDR3 protein is CASSSDRGKQDSPLHF. The CDR3 DNA sequence: TGTGCCAGCAGCTCCGACAGGGGGAAGCAGGATTCACCCCTCCACTTT.

The chain combines TRBV7-9 with TRBJ2-1; 8 bases are a match to TRBD1. V lost 7 bases to trimming and J lost 2 bases; unmatched junction nucleotides: 4. Germline CDR1 and CDR2: SEHNR and FQNEAQ (reference sequence). The CDR3 contains 14 residues. In DNA, the CDR3 is TGTGCCAGCACAGAACAGGGGGCCTACAATGAGCAGTTCTTC. It specifies CASTEQGAYNEQFF.

CDR3 loop: CASRTGTGRTGELFF. CDR3 bases: TGCGCCAGCAGAACCGGGACAGGGCGGACCGGGGAGCTGTTTTTT. This chain uses TRBV5-1 with TRBJ2-2; 9 bases are a match to TRBD1. The CDR3 contains 15 residues. Germline V gene data show CDR1 as SGHRS and CDR2 as YFSETQ. Trimming at V came to 5 bases and at J to 5 bases, leaving 7 bases not matched to a gene.

The V gene is TRBV19, the J gene TRBJ1-5, with 9 bases aligning to TRBD1. V shed 1 base, J shed 1 base, and the junction held 8 bases outside the gene matches. CDR1 LNHDA and CDR2 SQIVND come from the germline V gene (reference sequence). The CDR3 has 18 amino acids. CDR3 sequence: CASSIAAAGTGSNQPQHF. DNA for the CDR3: TGTGCCAGTAGTATAGCCGCCGCCGGGACAGGGAGCAATCAGCCCCAGCATTTT.

This clone appeared a few times. The chain employs TRBV7-9 and TRBJ1-6; 7 positions agree with TRBD1. The CDR3 totals 16 residues. CDR1 is SEHNR and CDR2 is FQNEAQ in the germline V gene (reference sequence). Trimming at V came to 4 bases and at J to 7 bases, leaving 10 bases not matched to a gene. In DNA form, the CDR3 reads TGTGCCAGCAGCTCGCCCCGGTTGACAGGGAATTCACCCCTCCACTTT. It yields the protein CASSSPRLTGNSPLHF. Drawing the rest from reference TRBV7-9 and TRBJ1-6, the complete variable domain is DTGVSQNPRHKITKRGQNVTFRCDPISEHNRLYWYRQTLGQGPEFLTYFQNEAQLEKSRLLSDRFSAERPKGSFSTLEIQRTEQGDSAMYLCASSSPRLTGNSPLHFGNGTRLTVT.

This chain joins TRBV7-3 and TRBJ1-3; maybe TRBD1 (5 bases). Trimming cost V 4 bases and J 4 bases, with 8 bases left between them. This CDR3 is 13 amino acids long. Germline V lookup: CDR1 SGHTA, CDR2 FQGTGA. DNA of the CDR3: TGTGCCAGCAGCTCGGGACTGGGAAACACCATATATTTT. Its protein is CASSSGLGNTIYF.

The gene calls are TRBV24-1 and TRBJ1-1, with 8 bases identical to TRBD1. Trimming removed 7 bases from V and 5 bases from J; junction bases left unmatched: 8. Germline-derived CDR1 and CDR2 are KGHDR and SFDVKD. This CDR3 is 14 amino acids long. The CDR3: CATSAGQGFTEAFF. For the CDR3, the DNA is TGTGCCACCAGCGCCGGACAGGGTTTTACTGAAGCTTTCTTT.

This clone was counted between two and nine times. This chain joins TRBV5-6 and TRBJ1-4; 9 bases are a match to TRBD1. The V gene end was trimmed by 2 bases and the J gene end by 7 bases; junction bases not matched to a gene: 6. CDR3 length: 15 amino acids. CDR1 and CDR2 from the germline V gene are SGHDT and YYEEEE. The chain's CDR3 is CASSFGTGLTEKLFF. The CDR3 nucleotides are TGTGCCAGCAGCTTTGGGACAGGGTTGACTGAAAAACTGTTTTTT. The full variable domain, its missing parts supplied by reference TRBV5-6 and TRBJ1-4, is DAGVTQSPTHLIKTRGQQVTLRCSPKSGHDTVSWYQQALGQGPQFIFQYYEEEERQRGNFPDRFSGHQFPNYSSELNVNALLLGDSALYLCASSFGTGLTEKLFFGSGTQLSVL.

This clone was counted once. The CDR3 is CASSRGPGQGLQYF. As DNA, the CDR3 is TGCGCCAGCAGCCGAGGACCGGGACAGGGGTTGCAGTACTTC. The chain couples TRBV4-1 to TRBJ2-7; 10 bases are a match to TRBD1. Looked up from germline, CDR1 is MGHRA and CDR2 is YSYEKL. The CDR3 runs 14 residues. V lost 4 bases to trimming and J lost 9 bases; unmatched junction nucleotides: 9.